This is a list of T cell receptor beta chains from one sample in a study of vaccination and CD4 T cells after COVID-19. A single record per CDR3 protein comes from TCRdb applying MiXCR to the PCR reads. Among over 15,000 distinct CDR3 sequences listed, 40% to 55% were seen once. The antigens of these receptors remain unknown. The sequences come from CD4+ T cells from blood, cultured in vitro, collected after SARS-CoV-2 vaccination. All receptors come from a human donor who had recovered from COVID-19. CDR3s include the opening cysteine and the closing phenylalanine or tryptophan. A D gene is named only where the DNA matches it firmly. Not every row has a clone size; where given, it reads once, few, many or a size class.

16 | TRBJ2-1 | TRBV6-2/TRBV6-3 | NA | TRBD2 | TGTGCCAGCCGGACCCTGGCGGGGGGGCCCTACAATGAGCAGTTCTTC | CASRTLAGGPYNEQFF
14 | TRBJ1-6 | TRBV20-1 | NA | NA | TGCAGTGCCCCGTTGGCCACCGGGGGTTCACCCCTCCACTTT | CSAPLATGGSPLHF
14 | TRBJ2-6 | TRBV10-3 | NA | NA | TGTGCCATCAGTGTAGTTACGGGGGCCAACGTCCTGACTTTC | CAISVVTGANVLTF
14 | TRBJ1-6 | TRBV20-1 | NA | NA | TGCAGTGCCAGTAAGCCACTCGGGAAATCACCCCTCCACTTT | CSASKPLGKSPLHF
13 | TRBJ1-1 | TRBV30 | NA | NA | TGTGCCTGGAGAGTGACGGAGAACACTGAAGCTTTCTTT | CAWRVTENTEAFF
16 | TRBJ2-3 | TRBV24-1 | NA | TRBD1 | TGTGCCACCAGTGATTCCGGGACAGGATCCACAGATACGCAGTATTTT | CATSDSGTGSTDTQYF
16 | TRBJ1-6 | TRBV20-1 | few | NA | TGCAGTTCAAGAGACCGACGGGGCTCCTATAATTCACCCCTCCACTTT | CSSRDRRGSYNSPLHF
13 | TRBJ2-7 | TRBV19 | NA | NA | TGTGCCAGTAGTGGACCGACAGTGAACGAGCAGTACTTC | CASSGPTVNEQYF
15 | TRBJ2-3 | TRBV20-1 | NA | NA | TGCAGTGCTAGAGGGGGCCCCGAGAAGTCAGATACGCAGTATTTT | CSARGGPEKSDTQYF
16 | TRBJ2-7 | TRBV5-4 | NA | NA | TGTGCCAGCAGCTTGGGTGGGGCATCTGGCTCCTACGAGCAGTACTTC | CASSLGGASGSYEQYF
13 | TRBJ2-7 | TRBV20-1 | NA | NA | TGCAGTGCTAGTTTGCTCTCTGCCTACGAGCAGTACTTC | CSASLLSAYEQYF
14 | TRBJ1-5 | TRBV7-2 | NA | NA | TGTGCCAGAAGCTTATTACCTAGCAATCAGCCCCAGCATTTT | CARSLLPSNQPQHF
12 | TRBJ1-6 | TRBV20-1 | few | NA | TGCAGTGCGCAGGGAATTAATTCACCCCTCCACTTT | CSAQGINSPLHF
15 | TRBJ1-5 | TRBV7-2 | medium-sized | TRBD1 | TGTGCCAGCAGCTTAAGCCCCAGGGGGGCTCAGCCCCAGCATTTT | CASSLSPRGAQPQHF
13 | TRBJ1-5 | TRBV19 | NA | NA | TGTGCCACTCGGGGGGGGATCAATCAGCCCCAGCATTTT | CATRGGINQPQHF
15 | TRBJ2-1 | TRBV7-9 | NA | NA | TGTGCCAGCAGCTCGGAGGGACGGCTTTACAATGAGCAGTTCTTC | CASSSEGRLYNEQFF
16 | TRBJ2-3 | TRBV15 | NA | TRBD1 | TGTGCCACCAGCAGAGATCTGCAGGGGGCAGGGGATACGCAGTATTTT | CATSRDLQGAGDTQYF
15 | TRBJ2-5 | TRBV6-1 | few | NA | TGTGCCAGCAGTGAAGCGGGACACTTACGGGAGACCCAGTACTTC | CASSEAGHLRETQYF
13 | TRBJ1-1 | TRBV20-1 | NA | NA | TGCAGTGCTAGAGACAGGGGAGCTACTGAAGCTTTCTTT | CSARDRGATEAFF
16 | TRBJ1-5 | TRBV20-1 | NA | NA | TGCAGTGCTCAGACGGCCGACCGGAGGGCCGATCAGCCCCAGCATTTT | CSAQTADRRADQPQHF
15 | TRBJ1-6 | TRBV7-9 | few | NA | TGTGCCAGCAGCTTAGCCCCGGAGGGAGTCGGACCCCTCCACTTT | CASSLAPEGVGPLHF
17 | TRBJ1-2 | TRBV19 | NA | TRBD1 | TGTGCCAGCGGACAGGGAGGGATGAGTACGCCTAACTATGGCTACACCTTC | CASGQGGMSTPNYGYTF
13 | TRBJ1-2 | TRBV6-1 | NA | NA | TGTGCCAGCACTCCGAGGGGGGACGGTGGCTACACCTTC | CASTPRGDGGYTF
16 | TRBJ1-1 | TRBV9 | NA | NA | TGTGCCAGCAGCCCCACGGCAAAATCAGAGAACACTGAAGCTTTCTTT | CASSPTAKSENTEAFF
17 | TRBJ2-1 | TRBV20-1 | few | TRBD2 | TGCAGTGCTAGTTCGTTCATTGGGACTAGCGGGAAAGGAGAGCAGTTCTTC | CSASSFIGTSGKGEQFF
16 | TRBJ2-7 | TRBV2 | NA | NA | TGTGCCAGCAGGGACCCCAGAGTGCTCAGCTCCTACGAGCAGTACTTC | CASRDPRVLSSYEQYF
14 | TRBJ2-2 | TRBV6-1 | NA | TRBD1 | TGTGCCAGCAGGGTAGGGGGCCTCACCGGGGAGCTGTTTTTT | CASRVGGLTGELFF
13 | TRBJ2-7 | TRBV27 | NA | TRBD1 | TGTGCCAGCAAACGGACAGGGCTTAGGGAGCAGTACTTC | CASKRTGLREQYF
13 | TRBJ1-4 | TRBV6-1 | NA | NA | TGTGCCAGCGGGGGGGGGACTGGTGAAAAACTGTTTTTT | CASGGGTGEKLFF
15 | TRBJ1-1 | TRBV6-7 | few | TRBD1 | TGTGCCAGCAGTCGAACCCCCCGACAGGGCACTGAAGCTTTCTTT | CASSRTPRQGTEAFF
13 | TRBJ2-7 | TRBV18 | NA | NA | TGTGCCAGCTCACCGTCGGCTAGAGACGAGCAGTACTTC | CASSPSARDEQYF
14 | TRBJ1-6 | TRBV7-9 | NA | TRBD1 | TGTGCCAGCAGTGCCGACAGGGGTAATTCACCCCTCCACTTT | CASSADRGNSPLHF
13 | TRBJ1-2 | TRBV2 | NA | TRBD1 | TGTGCCAGCAGCGCCGGGACAGGGCTTGGCTACACCTTC | CASSAGTGLGYTF
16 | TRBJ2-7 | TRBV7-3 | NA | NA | TGTGCCAGCAGCTTAAAGTATGGGGCGGGGTCCTACGAGCAGTACTTC | CASSLKYGAGSYEQYF
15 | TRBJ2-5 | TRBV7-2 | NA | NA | TGTGCCAGCAGCTTAGCACGACTACTACAAGAGACCCAGTACTTC | CASSLARLLQETQYF
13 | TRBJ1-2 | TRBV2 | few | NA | TGTGCCAGCAGTTTTGACAGCAACTATGGCTACACCTTC | CASSFDSNYGYTF
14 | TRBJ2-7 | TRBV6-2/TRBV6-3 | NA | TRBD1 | TGTGCCAGCAGTCAGACAGGGACCCCCTACGAGCAGTACTTC | CASSQTGTPYEQYF
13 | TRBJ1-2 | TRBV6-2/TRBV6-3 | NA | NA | TGTGCCAGCAGTTCCACGGGAAGCAGTGGCTACACCTTC | CASSSTGSSGYTF
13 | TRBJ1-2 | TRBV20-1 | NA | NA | TGCAGTGCTTGGAGACGGGACTGCTATGGCTACACCTTC | CSAWRRDCYGYTF
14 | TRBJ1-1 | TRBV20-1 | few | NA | TGCAGTGCCTACCCCCAGGGCATGAACACTGAAGCTTTCTTT | CSAYPQGMNTEAFF
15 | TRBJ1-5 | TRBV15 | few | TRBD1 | TGTGCCACCAGCAGGGGACAGGGGTGGGAGCAGCCCCAGCATTTT | CATSRGQGWEQPQHF
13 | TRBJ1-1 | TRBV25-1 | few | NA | TGTGCCAGCAGTGCGACAGGGAACACTGAAGCTTTCTTT | CASSATGNTEAFF
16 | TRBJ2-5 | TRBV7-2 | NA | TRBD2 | TGTGCCAGCAGCTTAGCGGGGGGGGTCTCTTGGGAGACCCAGTACTTC | CASSLAGGVSWETQYF
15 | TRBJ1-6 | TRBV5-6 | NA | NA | TGTGCCAGCAGCGGCGGGACTCCGGGAAAATCACCCCTCCACTTT | CASSGGTPGKSPLHF
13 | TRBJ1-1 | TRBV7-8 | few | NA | TGTGCCAGCAGCTTCGGCGGGAACACTGAAGCTTTCTTT | CASSFGGNTEAFF
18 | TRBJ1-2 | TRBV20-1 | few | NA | TGCAGTGCTAGAGTCTACAGAGCGTCGAAGGAATTTAACTATGGCTACACCTTC | CSARVYRASKEFNYGYTF
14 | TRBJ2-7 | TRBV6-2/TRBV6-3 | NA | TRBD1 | TGTGCCAGCAGTCCGAGACAGGGCTCCTACGAGCAGTACTTC | CASSPRQGSYEQYF
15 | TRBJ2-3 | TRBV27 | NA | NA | TGTGCCAGCAGTTTATTTGTCGGAGCGGGAGATACGCAGTATTTT | CASSLFVGAGDTQYF
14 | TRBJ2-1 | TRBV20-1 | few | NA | TGCAGTGCTAGAGCGTCAGGGGCTTACAATGAGCAGTTCTTC | CSARASGAYNEQFF
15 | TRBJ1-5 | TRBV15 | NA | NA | TGTGCCACCAGCAGGGGGACACGGGGGAATCAGCCCCAGCATTTT | CATSRGTRGNQPQHF
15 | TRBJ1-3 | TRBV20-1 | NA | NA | TGCAGTGCTAGAGTAGGCACACCCCCTGGAAACACCATATATTTT | CSARVGTPPGNTIYF
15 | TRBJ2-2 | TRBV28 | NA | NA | TGTGCCAGCCGACCCGGGACCGGACTCGCCGGGGAGCTGTTTTTT | CASRPGTGLAGELFF
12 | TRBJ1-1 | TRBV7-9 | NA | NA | TGTGCCAGCAGCTTAGCGGGAAGTAAGGCTTTCTTT | CASSLAGSKAFF
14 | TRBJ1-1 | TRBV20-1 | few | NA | TGCAGTGCTATAACCCTCAGGGGCGGTACTGAAGCTTTCTTT | CSAITLRGGTEAFF
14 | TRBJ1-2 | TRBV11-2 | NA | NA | TGTGCCAGCAGCCCCCCGGGGGCCTTCTATGGCTACACCTTC | CASSPPGAFYGYTF